Listed here is a single T cell receptor beta chain. No antigen is known for it. The sample originates from a study of blood T cells in healthy people across ages. There were at least 6 micrograms of total RNA extracted from every sample. The second PCR ran roughly 6 to 11 cycles with a sample-barcoded 5' primer and J-beta primers. Any given sample supplied a minimum of 2.5 million CDR3-containing paired-end reads. TCRdb itself ran the 5' RACE reads through MiXCR, one entry per CDR3 protein. The repertoire holds some 920,000 distinct CDR3 sequences, with just over 50% as singletons. Study findings and constraints: Researchers report that TCR beta diversity correlated strongly with naive T cell percentage.

This CDR3 has 15 amino acids. V lost 0 bases, J lost 4 bases, and 9 bases lay in between. CDR1 and CDR2 (germline): LGHNA, YSLEER. The sample taken for sequencing was blood. This clonotype was obtained from a woman aged 55-70 years in good health. The rearrangement uses TRBV4-3 and TRBJ1-4; weak D call: TRBD1 (5 bases). DNA of the CDR3: TGCGCCAGCAGCCAAGAAATGACAGATAATGAAAAACTGTTTTTT. Amino acid sequence: CASSQEMTDNEKLFF.